The TCR beta chain under discussion was sequenced for a study of T cell responses to AZD1222 COVID-19 vaccine. This CDR3 has 12 amino acids. Germline lookup yields CDR1 LNHNV and CDR2 YYDKDF (reference sequence). V lost 8 bases and J 1 base, leaving 5 bases between the germline ends. Clones were read by immunoSEQ multiplex PCR, and TCRdb kept only the in-frame ones, dropping some. The sample holds 150,000 to 200,000 clones, 85% to 95% seen once. The clonotype was recovered from an adult in good health. Sequenced material: peripheral blood, taken on day 0 of AZD1222 vaccination. The rearrangement links TRBV15 to TRBJ2-2; no clear D. This CDR3 reads CATEENTGELFF. As DNA, the CDR3 is TGTGCCACCGAAGAGAACACCGGGGAGCTGTTTTTT.